The source of this T cell receptor beta chain is a study of CD8 T cells in ankylosing spondylitis. Study-wide results and caveats: Significantly higher representation of disease-linked clones was reported for matched ankylosing spondylitis synovial fluid. In reactive arthritis synovial fluid and blood, some motif variants had been reported before. A TCR beta motif of about eight highly homologous variants appeared characteristic of ankylosing spondylitis blood.

Quantitative barcoded 5'-RACE was used to prepare TCR beta libraries. TCRdb reanalysed the 5' RACE reads using MiXCR and keeps one entry per CDR3 protein. This table holds fewer than 550,000 distinct CDR3 sequences, 5.3% found once. The CDR3 is made up of 15 amino acids. Germline CDR1 reads ENHRY; CDR2 reads SYGVKD. Trimming shortened V by 0 bases and J by 1 base, and 9 bases separated the two germline ends. This clonotype was observed at least ten times. What it binds is not known. Specimen: blood, either unsorted or a sorted T cell fraction (not recorded which). The chain has TRBV10-3 and TRBJ1-2; D is perhaps TRBD1 (5 bases). The TCR originated in a male donor with ankylosing spondylitis. The CDR3 DNA reads as TGTGCCATCAGTGAGTCCGGAGGGGTTAACTATGGCTACACCTTC. It is translated as CAISESGGVNYGYTF.